One and the same sample provided the 28 T cell receptor beta chains below, sequenced in a study of blood T cell repertoires in COVID-19. TCRdb's copy holds only in-frame clones and misses some; the assay was immunoSEQ multiplex PCR. The sample has 400,000 or so clones, less than 95% seen once. The sequencing input was PBMCs or T cells enriched from blood (not recorded which). All receptors derive from a man in his late teens or twenties who had recovered from COVID-19.

This clone has only one observation. The chain employs TRBV29-1 and TRBJ1-2, with TRBD1 identical over 8 bases. CDR1 and CDR2 from the germline V gene are SQVTM and ANQGSEA. This CDR3 spans 13 amino acids. V lost 6 bases to trimming and J lost 3 bases; unmatched junction nucleotides: 6. The CDR3 DNA follows: TGCAGCGTAGCGGACAGGGAGGACTATGGCTACACCTTC. Translating it yields CSVADREDYGYTF. The whole variable domain, remainder taken from reference TRBV29-1 and TRBJ1-2, is SAVISQKPSRDICQRGTSLTIQCQVDSQVTMMFWYRQQPGQSLTLIATANQGSEATYESGFVIDKFPISRPNLTFSTLTVSNMSPEDSSIYLCSVADREDYGYTFGSGTRLTVV.

This clone was observed a single time. V and J are TRBV10-3 and TRBJ1-4; 8 positions agree with TRBD1. This CDR3 is 15 amino acids long. Germline V gene data show CDR1 as ENHRY and CDR2 as SYGVKD. The ends lost 5 bases at V and 0 bases at J; junction bases unmatched: 2. The CDR3 loop reads CAISSQGATNEKLFF. In DNA form, the CDR3 reads TGTGCCATCAGTTCACAGGGGGCAACTAATGAAAAACTGTTTTTT.

The V gene is TRBV3-1 (or the pseudogene TRBV3-2), the J gene TRBJ2-4, with 7 bases fitting TRBD2. With V trimmed by 1 base and J by 0 bases, 9 bases remained unmatched. This CDR3 spans 18 amino acids. Germline V CDR1 and CDR2: LGHDT, YNNKEL (reference sequence). The CDR3 is CASSQGLAVTKAKNIQYF. The CDR3 DNA reads as TGTGCCAGCAGCCAAGGGCTAGCGGTAACCAAAGCCAAAAACATTCAGTACTTC.

V gene TRBV6-5 combines with J gene TRBJ2-2; TRBD1 aligns across 9 bases. CDR3 length equals 15 residues. Germline CDR1 reads MNHEY; CDR2 reads SVGAGI. With V trimmed by 7 bases and J by 6 bases, 9 bases remained unmatched. The CDR3 nucleotides are TGTGCCAGCAAGTTACAACAGGGGGCCGCCGGGGAGCTGTTTTTT. Amino acids: CASKLQQGAAGELFF.

The chain carries TRBV27 and TRBJ2-7, with 8 positions matching TRBD1. The CDR3 runs 14 residues. V shed 5 bases, J shed 9 bases, and the junction held 12 bases outside the gene matches. CDR1 is MNHEY and CDR2 is SMNVEV in the germline V gene (reference sequence). DNA of the CDR3: TGTGCCAGCAGTCTGACTGGACAGGGTAGGGTGCAGTACTTC. Amino acid sequence: CASSLTGQGRVQYF.

The chain carries TRBV5-1 and TRBJ2-1, with a possible D match to TRBD2 (6 bases). Trimming pared 1 base from V and 6 bases from J, leaving 14 bases between. This CDR3 spans 15 amino acids. Germline loops: CDR1 SGHRS, CDR2 YFSETQ. The CDR3 DNA follows: TGCGCCAGCAGCTTGACGGGGGAAGGAGGCAATGAGCAGTTCTTC. This translates into CASSLTGEGGNEQFF.

The genes are TRBV18 and TRBJ2-5, with TRBD2 as a possible D gene (6 bases). V was clipped by 0 bases and J by 2 bases, with 10 bases between them. CDR1 and CDR2 (germline): KGHSH, LQKENI. The CDR3 consists of 15 residues. CDR3 DNA sequence: TGTGCCAGCTCACCACCTACTAGCAGTCAAGAGACCCAGTACTTC. This gives the protein CASSPPTSSQETQYF.

This chain connects TRBV27 to TRBJ1-2; D gene uncertain. The CDR3 length is 13 residues. The germline V and J ends were trimmed by 5 bases and 4 bases, with 11 bases remaining between them. Per germline, CDR1 MNHEY and CDR2 SMNVEV (reference sequence). As DNA, the CDR3 is TGTGCCAGCAGTCCCACACCGTCCTATGGCTACACCTTC. Encoded protein: CASSPTPSYGYTF.

The V call is TRBV27, the J call TRBJ1-5; a possible D gene is TRBD1 (5 bases). This CDR3 contains 16 residues. V was pared by 7 bases and J by 1 base, with 17 bases between. Per germline, CDR1 MNHEY and CDR2 SMNVEV (reference sequence). The chain's CDR3 is CASKKVGAGSNQPQHF. In DNA, the CDR3 is TGTGCCAGCAAAAAGGTAGGGGCGGGGAGCAATCAGCCCCAGCATTTT.

The sample holds one count of this clone. This chain links TRBV12-5 with TRBJ2-7; tentatively, D is TRBD2 (6 bases). This CDR3 contains 14 residues. Per germline, CDR1 LGHNT and CDR2 FRNRAP. Trimming took 8 bases from V and 3 from J, leaving 17 bases between them. Written as DNA, the CDR3 is TGTGCTAGTCGACCCTCCGGGACTCTCTACGAGCAGTACTTC. Translated, it gives CASRPSGTLYEQYF.

V gene TRBV10-3 combines with J gene TRBJ1-4; TRBD1 might be the D (6 bases). The ends were cut back, 3 bases at V and 12 bases at J, with 17 bases in the middle. CDR1 is ENHRY, CDR2 SYGVKD, per germline. The CDR3 runs 14 residues. This CDR3 is CAISDGGTPGQLFF. Written as DNA, the CDR3 is TGTGCCATCAGTGATGGGGGCACCCCTGGGCAACTGTTTTTT.

This clone was observed a few times. The sample carries other DNA sequences with the same CDR3. V is TRBV5-1 and J is TRBJ2-5, with 8 bases lining up with TRBD1. V was pared by 2 bases and J by 0 bases, with 3 bases of the junction left unmatched. Germline V lookup: CDR1 SGHRS, CDR2 YFSETQ. The CDR3 loop spans 15 amino acids. CDR3 coding DNA: TGCGCCAGCAGCTTAACAGGGGGGAACCAAGAGACCCAGTACTTC. Translated: CASSLTGGNQETQYF. The whole variable domain, filled in from reference TRBV5-1 and TRBJ2-5, reads KAGVTQTPRYLIKTRGQQVTLSCSPISGHRSVSWYQQTPGQGLQFLFEYFSETQRNKGNFPGRFSGRQFSNSRSEMNVSTLELGDSALYLCASSLTGGNQETQYFGPGTRLLVL.

The gene calls are TRBV27 and TRBJ2-7; 12 nucleotides align to TRBD2. After removal of 4 bases from V and 4 bases from J, the junction contained 2 bases not matched to a gene. Germline values: CDR1 MNHEY, CDR2 SMNVEV (reference sequence). The CDR3 runs 14 residues. DNA for the CDR3: TGTGCCAGCAGTTCGACTAGCGGGAGATACGAGCAGTACTTC. It yields the protein CASSSTSGRYEQYF.

CDR3 region: CASIAAASYEQYF. The CDR3 coding sequence is TGCGCCAGCATAGCGGCCGCCTCCTACGAGCAGTACTTC. This sequence joins TRBV10-2 and TRBJ2-7, with a tentative D call TRBD2 (6 bases). This CDR3 contains 13 residues. Trimming removed 7 bases from V and 0 bases from J, with 10 bases in between. The germline V gene encodes CDR1 WSHSY and CDR2 SAAADI.

This chain connects TRBV9 to TRBJ1-3; D uncertain. V lost 4 bases and J 4 bases, leaving 15 bases between the germline ends. From germline, CDR1 is SGDLS and CDR2 YYNGEE. The CDR3 is made up of 15 amino acids. The CDR3 is CASSSQAAGGNTIYF. The CDR3, as DNA: TGTGCCAGCAGCTCTCAAGCGGCAGGCGGAAACACCATATATTTT. The complete variable domain, with remaining parts taken from reference TRBV9 and TRBJ1-3, reads DSGVTQTPKHLITATGQRVTLRCSPRSGDLSVYWYQQSLDQGLQFLIQYYNGEERAKGNILERFSAQQFPDLHSELNLSSLELGDSALYFCASSSQAAGGNTIYFGEGSWLTVV.

This chain joins TRBV11-1 and TRBJ1-2; the D is unclear. Trimming removed 5 bases from V and 3 bases from J, with 16 bases in between. Per germline, CDR1 SGHAT and CDR2 FQDESV (reference sequence). The CDR3 has 15 amino acids. CDR3 amino acids: CASSPGLHGDYGYTF. CDR3 nucleotides: TGTGCCAGCAGCCCAGGACTTCACGGCGACTATGGCTACACCTTC.

The chain joins TRBV11-3 to TRBJ2-3, with D hard to call. The CDR3 has 15 residues. V dropped 5 bases and J dropped 0 bases, with 12 bases sitting between them. Per germline, CDR1 SGHNT and CDR2 YENEEA. The CDR3 sequence: CASSDAVTSTDTQYF. The CDR3 DNA follows: TGTGCCAGCAGCGATGCGGTAACTAGCACAGATACGCAGTATTTT.

This chain uses TRBV5-1 with TRBJ1-1; D is perhaps TRBD1 (5 bases). Germline lookup yields CDR1 SGHRS and CDR2 YFSETQ. The CDR3 runs to 15 residues. The V and J ends lost 0 bases and 0 bases respectively, with 9 bases between them. CDR3 sequence: CASSLAGVMNTEAFF. The CDR3 DNA sequence: TGCGCCAGCAGCTTGGCGGGGGTCATGAACACTGAAGCTTTCTTT.

The gene calls are TRBV2 and TRBJ1-2; D is ambiguous. Germline lookup yields CDR1 SNHLY and CDR2 FYNNEI. The CDR3 is made up of 12 amino acids. V was shortened by 3 bases and J by 4 bases, with 6 bases between the two germline ends. Here the CDR3 DNA reads TGTGCCAGCAGTGACGAGCCCTATGGCTACACCTTC. Amino acids: CASSDEPYGYTF. The full variable domain, its missing parts supplied by reference TRBV2 and TRBJ1-2, is EPEVTQTPSHQVTQMGQEVILRCVPISNHLYFYWYRQILGQKVEFLVSFYNNEISEKSEIFDDQFSVERPDGSNFTLKIRSTKLEDSAMYFCASSDEPYGYTFGSGTRLTVV.

The gene calls are TRBV25-1 and TRBJ1-5, with 8 bases matching TRBD1. J was trimmed by 2 bases and V by 5 bases; bases with no gene match: 2. CDR3 size: 14 residues. Per germline, CDR1 MGHDK and CDR2 SYGVNS. The CDR3 bases are TGTGCCAGCAGTACACAGGGGGGCAATCAGCCCCAGCATTTT. This gives the protein CASSTQGGNQPQHF.

V gene TRBV28 combines with J gene TRBJ1-2; maybe TRBD1 (6 bases). This CDR3 is built from 13 residues. From germline, CDR1 is MDHEN and CDR2 SYDVKM. Between the trimmed V and J ends, which lost 2 bases and 8 bases, there was a span of 12 bases. As DNA, the CDR3 is TGTGCCAGCAGTTTAAATGCAGGGGAAGGCTACACCTTC. Protein product: CASSLNAGEGYTF.

The V and J genes are TRBV6-1 and TRBJ1-3; D perhaps matches TRBD1 (5 bases). Germline V gene lookup returns CDR1 MNHNS and CDR2 SASEGT. V dropped 3 bases and J dropped 0 bases, with 12 bases sitting between them. There are 16 residues in the CDR3. Here the CDR3 reads CASSDPGSSSGNTIYF. In nucleotides, the CDR3 is TGTGCCAGCAGTGACCCAGGGTCGAGCTCTGGAAACACCATATATTTT.

This chain links TRBV5-1 with TRBJ2-3, with D perhaps matching TRBD2 (7 bases). The CDR3 runs 15 residues. Germline V CDR1 and CDR2: SGHRS, YFSETQ. Trimming took off 5 bases at V and 5 bases at J, with 18 bases between the two ends. The CDR3 protein is CASRAGATTGDTQYF. The CDR3 region has the DNA TGCGCCAGCAGGGCGGGGGCCACAACCGGAGATACGCAGTATTTT.

The chain links TRBV4-1 to TRBJ1-3; perhaps TRBD1 as D (5 bases). CDR3 length: 20 residues. Germline-derived CDR1 and CDR2 are MGHRA and YSYEKL. Trimming removed 0 bases from V and 0 bases from J, with 21 bases in between. The CDR3 nucleotides are TGCGCCAGCAGCCAAGATCAAGACTTTAGGACACCTTTCTCTGGAAACACCATATATTTT. It translates to CASSQDQDFRTPFSGNTIYF.

The chain joins TRBV27 to TRBJ2-3; no clear D. The CDR3 extends over 12 amino acids. The V end lost 5 bases, the J end lost 4 bases, and 7 bases lay between the germline ends. Germline V gene sequence: CDR1 MNHEY, CDR2 SMNVEV (reference sequence). CDR3 DNA: TGTGCCAGCAGTCCACGGGCAGATACGCAGTATTTT. It specifies CASSPRADTQYF.

The V call is TRBV2, the J call TRBJ1-2; a possible D gene is TRBD1 (5 bases). Trimming took 3 bases from V and 0 from J, leaving 11 bases between them. Germline values: CDR1 SNHLY, CDR2 FYNNEI. The length of the CDR3 is 15 residues. CDR3 protein: CASSDRVDPNYGYTF. Here the CDR3 DNA reads TGTGCCAGCAGTGACAGGGTCGACCCTAACTATGGCTACACCTTC. Looking up the rest from reference TRBV2 and TRBJ1-2 gives the full variable domain: EPEVTQTPSHQVTQMGQEVILRCVPISNHLYFYWYRQILGQKVEFLVSFYNNEISEKSEIFDDQFSVERPDGSNFTLKIRSTKLEDSAMYFCASSDRVDPNYGYTFGSGTRLTVV.

The CDR3: CASRVGGQGRGREANEQFF. In DNA, the CDR3 is TGTGCCAGCAGGGTCGGGGGACAGGGGCGTGGGAGGGAGGCCAATGAGCAGTTCTTC. The rearrangement links TRBV28 to TRBJ2-1, with 10 bases matching TRBD1. V gave up 6 bases and J gave up 6 bases; unmatched junction bases: 20. The CDR3 consists of 19 residues. The germline V gene has CDR1 MDHEN and CDR2 SYDVKM.

The chain has TRBV27 and TRBJ2-7; 7 positions match TRBD1. The CDR3 runs to 15 residues. From germline, CDR1 is MNHEY and CDR2 SMNVEV (reference sequence). Trimming took 6 bases from V and 3 from J; bases not matched to a gene: 11. In nucleotides, the CDR3 is TGTGCCAGCAGAAGGACAGGAACATTAGACTACGAGCAGTACTTC. Amino acids: CASRRTGTLDYEQYF.